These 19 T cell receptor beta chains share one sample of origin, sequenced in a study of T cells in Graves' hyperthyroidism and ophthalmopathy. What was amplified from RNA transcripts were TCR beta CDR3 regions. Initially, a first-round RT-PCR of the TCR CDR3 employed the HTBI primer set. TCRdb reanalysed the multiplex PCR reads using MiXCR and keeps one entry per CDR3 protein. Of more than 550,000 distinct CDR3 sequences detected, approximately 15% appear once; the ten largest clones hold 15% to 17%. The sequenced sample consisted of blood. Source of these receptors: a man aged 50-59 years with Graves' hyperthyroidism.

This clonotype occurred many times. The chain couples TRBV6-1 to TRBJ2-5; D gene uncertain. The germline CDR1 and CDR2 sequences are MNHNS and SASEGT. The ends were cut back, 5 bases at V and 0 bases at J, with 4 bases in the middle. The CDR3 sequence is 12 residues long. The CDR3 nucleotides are TGTGCCAGCAGTTTCGACCAAGAGACCCAGTACTTC. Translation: CASSFDQETQYF.

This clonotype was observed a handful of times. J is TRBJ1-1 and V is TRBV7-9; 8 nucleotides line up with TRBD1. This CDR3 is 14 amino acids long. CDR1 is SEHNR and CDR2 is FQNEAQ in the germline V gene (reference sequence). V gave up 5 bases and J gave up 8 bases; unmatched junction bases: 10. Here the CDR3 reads CASSQRDRPPEAFF. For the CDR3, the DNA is TGTGCCAGCAGCCAACGGGACAGGCCTCCGGAAGCTTTCTTT.

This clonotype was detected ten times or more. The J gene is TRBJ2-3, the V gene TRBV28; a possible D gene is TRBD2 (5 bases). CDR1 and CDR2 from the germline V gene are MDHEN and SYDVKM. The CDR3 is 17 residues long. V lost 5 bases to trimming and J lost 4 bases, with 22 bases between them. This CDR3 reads CASSPPGPSLGADTQYF. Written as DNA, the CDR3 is TGTGCCAGCAGTCCCCCCGGACCTTCACTCGGGGCAGATACGCAGTATTTT. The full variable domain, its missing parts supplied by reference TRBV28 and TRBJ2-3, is DVKVTQSSRYLVKRTGEKVFLECVQDMDHENMFWYRQDPGLGLRLIYFSYDVKMKEKGDIPEGYSVSREKKERFSLILESASTNQTSMYLCASSPPGPSLGADTQYFGPGTRLTVL.

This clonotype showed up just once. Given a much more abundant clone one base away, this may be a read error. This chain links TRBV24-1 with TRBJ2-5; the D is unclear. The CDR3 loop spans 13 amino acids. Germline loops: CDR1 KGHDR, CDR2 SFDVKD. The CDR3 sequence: CATGDSPTETQYF. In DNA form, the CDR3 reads TGTGCCACCGGTGATTCCCCGACGGAGACCCAGTACTTC.

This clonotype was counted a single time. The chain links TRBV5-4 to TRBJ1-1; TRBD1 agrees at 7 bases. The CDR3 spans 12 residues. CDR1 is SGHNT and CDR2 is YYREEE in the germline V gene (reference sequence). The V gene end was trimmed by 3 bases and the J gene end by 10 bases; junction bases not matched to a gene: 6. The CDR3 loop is CASSSSQGGAFF. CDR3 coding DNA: TGTGCCAGCAGCTCGAGCCAGGGGGGAGCTTTCTTT.

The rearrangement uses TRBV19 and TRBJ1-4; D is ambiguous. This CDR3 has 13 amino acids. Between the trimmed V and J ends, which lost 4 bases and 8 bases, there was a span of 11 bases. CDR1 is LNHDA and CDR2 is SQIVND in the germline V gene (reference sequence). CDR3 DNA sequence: TGTGCCAGTAGTACGGCCCAGAGGGAAAAACTGTTTTTT. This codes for CASSTAQREKLFF.

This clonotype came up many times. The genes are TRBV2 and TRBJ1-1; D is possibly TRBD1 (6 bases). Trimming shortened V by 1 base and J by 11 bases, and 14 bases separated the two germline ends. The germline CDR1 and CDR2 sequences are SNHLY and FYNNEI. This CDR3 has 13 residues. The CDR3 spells CASSEESRGRAFF. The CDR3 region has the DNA TGTGCCAGCAGTGAAGAGAGCAGGGGTAGGGCTTTCTTT.

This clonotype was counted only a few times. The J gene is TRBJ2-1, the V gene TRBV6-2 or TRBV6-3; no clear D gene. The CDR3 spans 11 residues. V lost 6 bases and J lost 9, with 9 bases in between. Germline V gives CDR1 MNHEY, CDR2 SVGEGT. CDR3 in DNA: TGTGCCAGCAGCCGAAGAGCTGAGCAGTTCTTC. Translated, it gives CASSRRAEQFF.

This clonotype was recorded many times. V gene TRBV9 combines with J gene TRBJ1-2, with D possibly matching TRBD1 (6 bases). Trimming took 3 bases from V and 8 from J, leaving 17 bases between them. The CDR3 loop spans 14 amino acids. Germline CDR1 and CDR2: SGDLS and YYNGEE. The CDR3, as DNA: TGTGCCAGCAGCGGAGATCAGGGGATTCGGGGCTACACCTTC. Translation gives CASSGDQGIRGYTF.

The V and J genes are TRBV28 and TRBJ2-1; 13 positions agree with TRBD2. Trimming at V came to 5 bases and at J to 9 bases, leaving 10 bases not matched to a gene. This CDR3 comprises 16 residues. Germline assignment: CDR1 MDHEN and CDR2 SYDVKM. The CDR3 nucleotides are TGTGCCAGCAGTCCAGGACTAGCGGGAGTGGAGACTGAGCAGTTCTTC. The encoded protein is CASSPGLAGVETEQFF.

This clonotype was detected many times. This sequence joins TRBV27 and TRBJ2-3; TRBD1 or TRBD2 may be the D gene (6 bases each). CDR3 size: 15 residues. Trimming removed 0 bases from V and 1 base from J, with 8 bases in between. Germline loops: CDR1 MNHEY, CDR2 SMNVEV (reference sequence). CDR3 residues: CASSLSRGGTDTQYF. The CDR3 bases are TGTGCCAGCAGTTTATCAAGGGGGGGCACAGATACGCAGTATTTT.

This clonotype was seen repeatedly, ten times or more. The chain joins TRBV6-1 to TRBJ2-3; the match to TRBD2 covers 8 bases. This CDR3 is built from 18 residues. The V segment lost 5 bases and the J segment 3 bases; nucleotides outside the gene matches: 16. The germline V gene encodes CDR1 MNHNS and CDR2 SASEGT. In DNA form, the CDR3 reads TGTGCCAGCAGTTACTTCGTCAATAGCGGGAAGGAGACAGATACGCAGTATTTT. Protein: CASSYFVNSGKETDTQYF.

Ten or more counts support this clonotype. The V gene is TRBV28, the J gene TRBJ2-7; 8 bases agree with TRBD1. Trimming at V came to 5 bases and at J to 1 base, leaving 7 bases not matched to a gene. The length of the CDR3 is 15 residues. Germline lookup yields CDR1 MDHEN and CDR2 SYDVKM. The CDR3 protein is CASSEPGQVSYEQYF. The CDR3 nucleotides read TGTGCCAGCAGTGAACCGGGACAGGTTTCCTACGAGCAGTACTTC.

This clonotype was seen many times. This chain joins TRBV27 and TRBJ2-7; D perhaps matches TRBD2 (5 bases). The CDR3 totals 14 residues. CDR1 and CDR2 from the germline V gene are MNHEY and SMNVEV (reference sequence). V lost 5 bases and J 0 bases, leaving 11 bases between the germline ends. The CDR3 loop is CASSPGLLSYEQYF. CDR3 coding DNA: TGTGCCAGCAGTCCCGGACTGCTCTCCTACGAGCAGTACTTC.

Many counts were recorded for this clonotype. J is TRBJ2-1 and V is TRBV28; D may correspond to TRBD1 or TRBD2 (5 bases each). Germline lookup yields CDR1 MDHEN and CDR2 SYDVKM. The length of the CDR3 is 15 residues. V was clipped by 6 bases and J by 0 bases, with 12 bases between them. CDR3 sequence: CASRRSGTSYNEQFF. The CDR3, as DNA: TGTGCCAGCAGACGCTCCGGGACCTCCTACAATGAGCAGTTCTTC.

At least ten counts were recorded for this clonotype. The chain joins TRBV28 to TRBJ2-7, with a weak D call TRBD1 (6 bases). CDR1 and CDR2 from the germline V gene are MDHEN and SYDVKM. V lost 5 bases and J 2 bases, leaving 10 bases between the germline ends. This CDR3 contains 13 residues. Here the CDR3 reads CASSGQFPYEQYF. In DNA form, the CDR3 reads TGTGCCAGCAGTGGACAGTTCCCCTACGAGCAGTACTTC.

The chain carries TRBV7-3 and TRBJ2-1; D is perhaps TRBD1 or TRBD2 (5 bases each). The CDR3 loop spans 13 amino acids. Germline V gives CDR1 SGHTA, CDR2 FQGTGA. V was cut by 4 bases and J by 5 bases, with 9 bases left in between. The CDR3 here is CASSYGTHNEQFF. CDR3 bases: TGTGCCAGCAGCTACGGGACCCACAATGAGCAGTTCTTC.

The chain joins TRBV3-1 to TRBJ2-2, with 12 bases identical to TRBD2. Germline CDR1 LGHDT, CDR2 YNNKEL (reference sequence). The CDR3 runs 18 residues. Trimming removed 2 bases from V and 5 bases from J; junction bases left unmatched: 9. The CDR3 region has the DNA TGTGCCAGCAGCCAAACCCGGCGACTAGCGGGAGAAACCGGGGAGCTGTTTTTT. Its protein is CASSQTRRLAGETGELFF.

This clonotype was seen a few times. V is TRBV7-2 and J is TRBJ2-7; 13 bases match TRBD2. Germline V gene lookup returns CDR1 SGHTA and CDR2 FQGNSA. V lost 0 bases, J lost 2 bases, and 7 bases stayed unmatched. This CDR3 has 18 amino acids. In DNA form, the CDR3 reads TGTGCCAGCAGCTTAGCGCCGGTTGGACTAGCGGGAGCCTACGAGCAGTACTTC. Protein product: CASSLAPVGLAGAYEQYF.